These 13 T cell receptor beta chains originate from one sample sequenced in a study of blood T cell repertoires in COVID-19. Assay used: immunoSEQ multiplex PCR; TCRdb lists only in-frame clones, some missing. The sample includes a few hundred thousand clones, around 83% of them seen just once. The sample was peripheral blood. The receptors were gathered from a woman aged 45-60 years with acute or convalescent COVID-19.

The CDR3 DNA sequence: TGCGCCAGCAGCCCTCTCCCAGCGGGCCCCTCCTACAATGAGCAGTTCTTC. Its protein is CASSPLPAGPSYNEQFF. The V and J genes are TRBV4-1 and TRBJ2-1; a weak D match, TRBD2 (6 bases). CDR1 is MGHRA, CDR2 YSYEKL, per germline. The V end was cut by 4 bases, the J end by 0 bases, with 16 bases between. The CDR3 runs to 17 residues.

The J gene is TRBJ1-6, the V gene TRBV7-2, with D tentatively TRBD1 (6 bases). CDR1 SGHTA and CDR2 FQGNSA come from the germline V gene. The CDR3 sequence is 14 residues long. V was trimmed by 5 bases and J by 8 bases, leaving 13 bases between them. The chain's CDR3 is CASSSDRSYSPLHF. CDR3 coding DNA: TGTGCCAGCAGCAGTGACAGGTCCTATTCACCCCTCCACTTT. The full variable domain, completed using reference TRBV7-2 and TRBJ1-6, is GAGVSQSPSNKVTEKGKDVELRCDPISGHTALYWYRQSLGQGLEFLIYFQGNSAPDKSGLPSDRFSAERTGGSVSTLTIQRTQQEDSAVYLCASSSDRSYSPLHFGNGTRLTVT.

The chain joins TRBV2 to TRBJ1-3; a possible D gene is TRBD1 (6 bases). CDR1 and CDR2 (germline): SNHLY, FYNNEI. The V end was cut by 5 bases, the J end by 4 bases, with 12 bases between. CDR3 size: 14 residues. Written as DNA, the CDR3 is TGTGCCAGCAGTCCTACAGGGTTGGGAAACACCATATATTTT. Its protein product is CASSPTGLGNTIYF.

This chain joins TRBV5-4 and TRBJ2-2; D is perhaps TRBD1 (5 bases). This CDR3 contains 12 residues. Germline values: CDR1 SGHNT, CDR2 YYREEE (reference sequence). Between the trimmed V and J ends, which lost 1 base and 7 bases, there was a span of 5 bases. CDR3: CASSLQGGELFF. CDR3 DNA: TGTGCCAGCAGCTTGCAGGGCGGGGAGCTGTTTTTT.

The count of this clone is one. The chain links TRBV7-2 to TRBJ2-1; 9 nucleotides line up with TRBD2. The length of the CDR3 is 13 residues. Per germline, CDR1 SGHTA and CDR2 FQGNSA. V shed 3 bases, J shed 8 bases, and the junction held 2 bases outside the gene matches. The CDR3 DNA sequence: TGTGCCAGCAGCTTCGGGACTAGCTATGAGCAGTTCTTC. Protein: CASSFGTSYEQFF.

The genes are TRBV28 and TRBJ1-4; 7 positions agree with TRBD1. Per germline, CDR1 MDHEN and CDR2 SYDVKM. There are 15 residues in the CDR3. The V gene end was trimmed by 5 bases and the J gene end by 2 bases; junction bases not matched to a gene: 5. The CDR3 DNA reads as TGTGCCAGCAGTCCGCCGGGACAGACTAATGAAAAACTGTTTTTT. Translated, it gives CASSPPGQTNEKLFF.

Here the CDR3 reads CASSQGQSNEKLFF. CDR3 DNA sequence: TGTGCCAGCAGCCAAGGTCAGTCTAATGAAAAACTGTTTTTT. J is TRBJ1-4 and V is TRBV3-1 (or the pseudogene TRBV3-2); no reliable D call. Germline V lookup: CDR1 LGHDT, CDR2 YNNKEL (reference sequence). V was trimmed by 1 base and J by 3 bases, leaving 6 bases between them. The CDR3 consists of 14 residues.

This clone has more than one count but fewer than ten. J is TRBJ2-7 and V is TRBV5-4; 7 nucleotides line up with TRBD1. Trimming removed 4 bases from V and 2 bases from J; junction bases left unmatched: 6. In germline, CDR1 is SGHNT, CDR2 YYREEE (reference sequence). The CDR3 sequence is 14 residues long. CDR3 DNA sequence: TGTGCCAGCAGCCAACAGGGGTTACCCTACGAGCAGTACGTC. Amino acid sequence: CASSQQGLPYEQYV.

This sequence joins TRBV10-3 and TRBJ2-7; 9 bases line up with TRBD1. Germline V gene sequence: CDR1 ENHRY, CDR2 SYGVKD. The CDR3 extends over 16 amino acids. Trimming took 4 bases from V and 6 from J; bases not matched to a gene: 13. Written as DNA, the CDR3 is TGTGCCATCAGTGTTTCTGGAGGACAGACAGGGGGCGAGCAGTACTTC. This sequence encodes CAISVSGGQTGGEQYF.

V is TRBV28 and J is TRBJ2-1, with TRBD1 matching 9 bases. The CDR3 is 14 amino acids. The germline CDR1 and CDR2 sequences are MDHEN and SYDVKM. Losses at the gene ends were 4 bases for V and 6 bases for J; bases not matched to a gene: 4. CDR3 sequence reads: CASSSGQGINEQFF. The CDR3 DNA follows: TGTGCCAGCAGTTCGGGACAGGGAATCAATGAGCAGTTCTTC.

This chain connects TRBV15 to TRBJ1-4; D gene ambiguous. The CDR3 contains 16 residues. V lost 0 bases and J lost 3, with 11 bases in between. Germline V gene sequence: CDR1 LNHNV, CDR2 YYDKDF (reference sequence). The CDR3 sequence: CATSRDLRRANEKLFF. As DNA, the CDR3 is TGTGCCACCAGCAGAGATCTGAGGCGAGCTAATGAAAAACTGTTTTTT.

The CDR3 protein is CASSQGQGAYNEQFF. The CDR3 nucleotides read TGCGCCAGCAGCCAGGGACAGGGGGCGTACAATGAGCAGTTCTTC. The gene calls are TRBV5-1 and TRBJ2-1; 12 nucleotides agree with TRBD1. The CDR3 is 15 residues long. The germline gives CDR1 SGHRS, CDR2 YFSETQ. The trim removed 4 bases at V and 4 bases at J, leaving 3 bases unmatched. The whole variable domain, filled in from reference TRBV5-1 and TRBJ2-1, reads KAGVTQTPRYLIKTRGQQVTLSCSPISGHRSVSWYQQTPGQGLQFLFEYFSETQRNKGNFPGRFSGRQFSNSRSEMNVSTLELGDSALYLCASSQGQGAYNEQFFGPGTRLTVL.

The CDR3 spells CATREGSYEQFF. DNA of the CDR3: TGTGCCACCCGGGAGGGATCCTATGAGCAGTTCTTC. This rearrangement joins TRBV2 to TRBJ2-1; 8 nucleotides line up with TRBD2. The V segment lost 10 bases and the J segment 8 bases; nucleotides outside the gene matches: 7. This CDR3 region has 12 residues. Germline V gene data show CDR1 as SNHLY and CDR2 as FYNNEI. The whole variable domain, filled in from reference TRBV2 and TRBJ2-1, reads EPEVTQTPSHQVTQMGQEVILRCVPISNHLYFYWYRQILGQKVEFLVSFYNNEISEKSEIFDDQFSVERPDGSNFTLKIRSTKLEDSAMYFCATREGSYEQFFGPGTRLTVL.